One sample yielded the 30 T cell receptor beta chains listed below, sequenced in a study of blood T cells in healthy people across ages. A second PCR, run for roughly 7 to 11 cycles, used a sample-barcoded 5' primer plus a J-beta primer mix. TCRdb re-called the 5' RACE reads with MiXCR, one entry per CDR3 protein. The sample carries 790,000 or so distinct CDR3 sequences, about 42% recorded once. Sequencing used blood. The origin of the receptors is an older man in good health.

This clonotype has just a few counts. The rearrangement uses TRBV18 and TRBJ1-1, with TRBD1 matching over 8 bases. The germline V gene encodes CDR1 KGHSH and CDR2 LQKENI. V was clipped by 5 bases and J by 1 base; unmatched bases: 6. The CDR3 has 15 amino acids. The CDR3 protein is CASSETGEPNTEAFF. The DNA of the CDR3 is TGTGCCAGCTCAGAGACAGGGGAGCCGAACACTGAAGCTTTCTTT. The full variable domain, with the rest looked up from reference TRBV18 and TRBJ1-1, is NAGVMQNPRHLVRRRGQEARLRCSPMKGHSHVYWYRQLPEEGLKFMVYLQKENIIDESGMPKERFSAEFPKEGPSILRIQQVVRGDSAAYFCASSETGEPNTEAFFGQGTRLTVV.

This chain links TRBV4-3 with TRBJ1-2; D is uncertain. CDR1 LGHNA and CDR2 YSLEER come from the germline V gene. The CDR3 extends over 14 amino acids. Trimming removed 0 bases at V and 6 bases at J, with 11 bases between. CDR3: CASSQDRVGDGYTF. CDR3 nucleotide sequence: TGCGCCAGCAGCCAAGATCGGGTCGGGGATGGCTACACCTTC.

The chain joins TRBV5-1 to TRBJ2-4; D is perhaps TRBD1 (8 bases). V lost 5 bases and J lost 13, with 22 bases in between. Germline V gene lookup returns CDR1 SGHRS and CDR2 YFSETQ. CDR3 length equals 14 residues. DNA of the CDR3: TGCGCCAGCAGTCCCACAGGGGGGGCCTTGGAGCAGTACTTC. It specifies CASSPTGGALEQYF. The full variable domain, completed using reference TRBV5-1 and TRBJ2-4, is KAGVTQTPRYLIKTRGQQVTLSCSPISGHRSVSWYQQTPGQGLQFLFEYFSETQRNKGNFPGRFSGRQFSNSRSEMNVSTLELGDSALYLCASSPTGGALEQYFGAGTRLSVL.

In its sample, this clonotype was seen a few times. V gene TRBV7-2 combines with J gene TRBJ2-7; tentative D call: TRBD1 (5 bases). V gave up 0 bases and J gave up 2 bases, with 11 bases separating them. The CDR3 is 15 amino acids. CDR1 is SGHTA, CDR2 FQGNSA, per germline. In DNA form, the CDR3 reads TGTGCCAGCAGCTTAGCGGTGACAGCCACCTACGAGCAGTACTTC. Encoded protein: CASSLAVTATYEQYF.

This clonotype was detected a few times. V usage is TRBV10-3 and J usage is TRBJ2-3; no clear D gene. Per germline, CDR1 ENHRY and CDR2 SYGVKD. The CDR3 runs 12 residues. The V end was cut by 8 bases, the J end by 2 bases, with 8 bases between. The CDR3 bases are TGTGCCATCTCTGGGGACACAGATACGCAGTATTTT. Amino acids: CAISGDTDTQYF.

This clonotype was observed a handful of times. This may be a read error, as it is one base from a much larger clone. This rearrangement joins TRBV7-2 to TRBJ1-2; TRBD1 matches at 7 bases. V gave up 5 bases and J gave up 2 bases; unmatched junction bases: 5. CDR3 length equals 14 residues. Germline CDR1 reads SGHTA; CDR2 reads FQGNSA. The DNA of the CDR3 is TGTACCAGCAGCACCTTGACAGGGAACTATGGCTACACCTTC. Translated, it gives CTSSTLTGNYGYTF.

The J gene is TRBJ2-3, the V gene TRBV5-1, with TRBD2 matching over 7 bases. Per the germline V gene, CDR1 is SGHRS and CDR2 is YFSETQ. The CDR3 totals 16 residues. Trimming removed 6 bases from V and 3 bases from J; junction bases left unmatched: 13. The CDR3 is CASTGRSGGVTDTQYF. CDR3 coding DNA: TGCGCCAGCACCGGGAGGTCGGGAGGTGTGACAGATACGCAGTATTTT.

The sample holds a few counts of this clonotype. CDR3: CSAGTSGPYEQYF. In nucleotides, the CDR3 is TGCAGTGCTGGGACTAGCGGACCCTACGAGCAGTACTTC. This chain links TRBV20-1 with TRBJ2-7, with TRBD2 matching over 11 bases. The CDR3 sequence is 13 residues long. Germline loops: CDR1 DFQATT, CDR2 SNEGSKA (reference sequence). V shed 5 bases and J 2 bases; nucleotides not matched to a gene: 2.

The genes are TRBV24-1 and TRBJ2-5, with TRBD1 matching 8 bases. The CDR3 sequence is 14 residues long. With 5 bases clipped from V and 11 bases from J, the junction kept 12 bases outside the gene matches. Germline assignment: CDR1 KGHDR and CDR2 SFDVKD. CDR3: CATSAEDRDNEQYF. CDR3 nucleotide sequence: TGTGCCACCAGTGCAGAGGACAGGGATAATGAGCAGTACTTC.

The CDR3 DNA reads TGTGCCAGCAGCCCCAGGAGCGTGGGAAATGAGCAGTTCTTC. It specifies CASSPRSVGNEQFF. The V call is TRBV7-3, the J call TRBJ2-1; D uncertain. This CDR3 has 14 amino acids. Germline V CDR1 and CDR2: SGHTA, FQGTGA. Trimming removed 5 bases at V and 7 bases at J, with 15 bases between.

This clonotype was seen a few times. This sequence joins TRBV29-1 and TRBJ2-7; 12 nucleotides match TRBD2. From germline, CDR1 is SQVTM and CDR2 ANQGSEA. This CDR3 contains 15 residues. The trim removed 7 bases at V and 1 base at J, leaving 8 bases unmatched. CDR3 region: CSETGLAGRSYEQYF. The CDR3 DNA sequence: TGCAGCGAAACCGGACTAGCGGGACGATCCTACGAGCAGTACTTC.

The genes are TRBV29-1 and TRBJ2-7, with D perhaps matching TRBD1 or TRBD2 (5 bases each). V was cut by 2 bases and J by 5 bases, with 10 bases left in between. CDR1 is SQVTM, CDR2 ANQGSEA, per germline. This CDR3 contains 12 residues. The CDR3 is CSVEQGRDEQYF. The CDR3, as DNA: TGCAGCGTTGAACAGGGACGCGACGAGCAGTACTTC.

This chain's CDR3 is CASSRDKGAHQPQHF. The DNA of the CDR3 is TGTGCCAGCAGCCGTGACAAGGGGGCACATCAGCCCCAGCATTTT. This sequence joins TRBV7-2 and TRBJ1-5; TRBD1 agrees at 7 bases. CDR3 size: 15 residues. Germline V gives CDR1 SGHTA, CDR2 FQGNSA. The junction had 9 bases not matched to a gene; V was cut back by 5 bases and J by 5 bases.

This clonotype has a handful of counts. V is TRBV4-1 and J is TRBJ1-1; 8 bases map to TRBD1. J was trimmed by 4 bases and V by 4 bases; bases with no gene match: 5. The CDR3 spans 14 residues. In germline, CDR1 is MGHRA, CDR2 YSYEKL. The CDR3 bases are TGCGCCAGCAGCCTCCAGGGGGCAATCACTGAAGCTTTCTTT. This gives the protein CASSLQGAITEAFF.

This clonotype has a single count. The V gene is TRBV2, the J gene TRBJ1-1, with 8 bases fitting TRBD1. The germline gives CDR1 SNHLY, CDR2 FYNNEI. J gave up 4 bases and V 5 bases, and 6 bases lay outside the gene matches. CDR3 length equals 14 residues. The DNA of the CDR3 is TGTGCCAGCAGTTTTTCTACAGGGGGCACTGAAGCTTTCTTT. Its translation: CASSFSTGGTEAFF.

This sequence joins TRBV29-1 and TRBJ2-3; a possible D gene is TRBD2 (6 bases). The V gene lost 5 bases and the J gene lost 4 bases, with 13 bases spanning the gap. Germline loops: CDR1 SQVTM, CDR2 ANQGSEA. This CDR3 has 13 residues. CDR3 coding DNA: TGCAGCGTTCTCTTCGGGGGTTCAGATACGCAGTATTTT. It translates to CSVLFGGSDTQYF.

This chain connects TRBV6-5 to TRBJ2-1; 8 bases are a match to TRBD2. The CDR3 extends over 16 amino acids. From germline, CDR1 is MNHEY and CDR2 SVGAGI. After removal of 6 bases from V and 8 bases from J, the junction contained 15 bases not matched to a gene. The CDR3 is CASSPSPSGSPDEQFF. CDR3 bases: TGTGCCAGCAGCCCTTCTCCCAGCGGGAGCCCGGATGAGCAGTTCTTC.

The chain employs TRBV7-2 and TRBJ2-7, with D hard to call. This CDR3 spans 16 amino acids. Germline loops: CDR1 SGHTA, CDR2 FQGNSA. V gave up 0 bases and J gave up 2 bases, with 14 bases separating them. CDR3 protein: CASSLAGIRSPYEQYF. As DNA, the CDR3 is TGTGCCAGCAGCTTAGCCGGCATCAGGAGCCCCTACGAGCAGTACTTC.

The chain links TRBV6-5 to TRBJ2-1; 13 bases agree with TRBD2. This CDR3 is built from 15 residues. The germline V gene has CDR1 MNHEY and CDR2 SVGAGI. V lost 2 bases to trimming and J lost 11 bases; unmatched junction nucleotides: 6. The CDR3 reads CASSYGTSGMYKQFF. Here the CDR3 DNA reads TGTGCCAGCAGTTACGGGACTAGCGGGATGTATAAGCAGTTCTTC.

CDR3 protein: CAISARDNSGANVLTF. The CDR3 DNA reads TGTGCCATCAGTGCCCGGGACAACTCTGGGGCCAACGTCCTGACTTTC. The chain joins TRBV10-3 to TRBJ2-6; D is possibly TRBD1 (6 bases). Trimming stripped 4 bases from V and 0 bases from J, with 10 bases between. Germline V gives CDR1 ENHRY, CDR2 SYGVKD. This CDR3 contains 16 residues.

The chain joins TRBV2 to TRBJ1-2, with 8 bases fitting TRBD1. V shed 7 bases and J 8 bases; nucleotides not matched to a gene: 15. This CDR3 region has 15 residues. Germline V gene lookup returns CDR1 SNHLY and CDR2 FYNNEI. The CDR3 sequence: CASTWSETGAEGYTF. CDR3 DNA: TGTGCCAGCACCTGGTCAGAGACAGGGGCAGAAGGCTACACCTTC.

The table lists this clonotype with a count of one. This sequence joins TRBV7-2 and TRBJ2-2; no clear D gene. The germline V gene encodes CDR1 SGHTA and CDR2 FQGNSA. Trimming cost V 0 bases and J 7 bases, with 6 bases left between them. The CDR3 runs 13 residues. In DNA form, the CDR3 reads TGTGCCAGCAGCTTAGCCGAGAGCGGGGAGCTGTTTTTT. Its protein product is CASSLAESGELFF.

The chain links TRBV20-1 to TRBJ1-1; D gene unclear. Trimming stripped 2 bases from V and 5 bases from J, with 12 bases between. The germline V gene encodes CDR1 DFQATT and CDR2 SNEGSKA (reference sequence). This CDR3 spans 13 amino acids. Here the CDR3 reads CSARKPGGTEAFF. The CDR3 DNA reads as TGCAGTGCTAGAAAACCAGGTGGGACTGAAGCTTTCTTT.

V usage is TRBV12-3 or TRBV12-4 and J usage is TRBJ2-7; TRBD1 or TRBD2 may be the D gene (5 bases each). V lost 4 bases to trimming and J lost 2 bases, with 12 bases between them. The CDR3 sequence is 14 residues long. The CDR3 reads CASSSGTETYEQYF. CDR3 bases: TGTGCCAGCAGTTCTGGGACGGAAACCTACGAGCAGTACTTC.

The V gene is TRBV6-5, the J gene TRBJ2-1; D gene uncertain. Near its end, the DNA agrees better with TRBJ2-7, so the J call may be wrong. The CDR3 totals 16 residues. Germline values: CDR1 MNHEY, CDR2 SVGAGI. Written as DNA, the CDR3 is TGTGCCAGCAGGAGCAGGAGCGCTAATTCCTACAATGAGCAGTACTTC. Translating gives CASRSRSANSYNEQYF.

In this sample, this clonotype turned up a few times. V usage is TRBV9 and J usage is TRBJ2-3; TRBD2 matches 7 bases. The ends lost 3 bases at V and 6 bases at J; junction bases unmatched: 10. Germline V gene sequence: CDR1 SGDLS, CDR2 YYNGEE. The CDR3 loop spans 15 amino acids. For the CDR3, the DNA is TGTGCCAGCAGCGAGGGGACTATCGAATCCGATACGCAGTATTTT. It yields the protein CASSEGTIESDTQYF.

For this clonotype: One end of the junction fails to match germline, which may point to a read error. The genes are TRBV7-8 and TRBJ2-5, with a possible D match to TRBD2 (5 bases). The DNA end favors TRBJ2-7, so the J call may be wrong. This CDR3 spans 13 amino acids. Germline V CDR1 and CDR2: SGHVS, FQNEAQ. The CDR3 DNA is TGCGCCAGCAGCTTAACTAGACTGGACGAGCAGTACTTC. Translating it yields CASSLTRLDEQYF.

V usage is TRBV9 and J usage is TRBJ1-2, with D hard to call. The CDR3 runs to 14 residues. The germline V gene has CDR1 SGDLS and CDR2 YYNGEE. Trimming stripped 0 bases from V and 4 bases from J, with 10 bases between. DNA of the CDR3: TGTGCCAGCAGCGTAGAAGCGACGACCTATGGCTACACCTTC. Its translation is CASSVEATTYGYTF.

This clonotype was seen ten or more times. V is TRBV7-6 and J is TRBJ2-1; 8 nucleotides line up with TRBD2. This CDR3 region has 17 residues. Germline V lookup: CDR1 SGHVS, CDR2 FNYEAQ. J gave up 6 bases and V 5 bases, and 15 bases lay outside the gene matches. CDR3 residues: CASSPTIGSGIGNEQFF. DNA for the CDR3: TGTGCCAGCAGCCCGACGATAGGTAGCGGGATTGGCAATGAGCAGTTCTTC.

The sample holds many counts of this clonotype. Just one base apart from a much larger clone, this may be a read error. The chain combines TRBV6-5 with TRBJ2-5, with D possibly being TRBD1 or TRBD2 (5 bases each). Germline V gives CDR1 MNHEY, CDR2 SVGAGI. CDR3 length: 16 residues. The V end lost 0 bases, the J end lost 11 bases, and 22 bases lay between the germline ends. Here the CDR3 DNA reads TGTGCCAGCAGTTACTCGAAGGTTAGGGGAGACAATGAGCAGTACTTC. It translates to CASSYSKVRGDNEQYF.